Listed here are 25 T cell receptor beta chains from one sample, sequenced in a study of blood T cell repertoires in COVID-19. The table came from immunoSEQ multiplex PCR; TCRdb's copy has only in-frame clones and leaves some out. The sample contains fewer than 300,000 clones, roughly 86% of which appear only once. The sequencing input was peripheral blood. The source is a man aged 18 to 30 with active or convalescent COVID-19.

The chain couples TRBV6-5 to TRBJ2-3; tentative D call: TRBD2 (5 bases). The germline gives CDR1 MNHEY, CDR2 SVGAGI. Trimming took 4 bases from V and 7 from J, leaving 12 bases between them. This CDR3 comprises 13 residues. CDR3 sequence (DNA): TGTGCCAGCAGTTCCGTCGTCGGGAATACGCAGTATTTT. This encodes CASSSVVGNTQYF.

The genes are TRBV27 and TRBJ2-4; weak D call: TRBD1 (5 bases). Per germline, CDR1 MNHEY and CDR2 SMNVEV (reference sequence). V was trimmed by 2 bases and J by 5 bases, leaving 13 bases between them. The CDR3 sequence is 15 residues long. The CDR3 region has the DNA TGTGCCAGCAGTTTAGTCGGTTCAGGGCAAAACATTCAGTACTTC. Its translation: CASSLVGSGQNIQYF.

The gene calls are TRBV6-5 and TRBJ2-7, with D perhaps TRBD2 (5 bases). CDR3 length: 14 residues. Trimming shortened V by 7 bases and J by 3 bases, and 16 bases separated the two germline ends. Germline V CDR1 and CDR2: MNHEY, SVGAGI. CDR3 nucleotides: TGTGCCAGCATCCCCGGGGTCTACGACTACGAGCAGTACTTC. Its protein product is CASIPGVYDYEQYF.

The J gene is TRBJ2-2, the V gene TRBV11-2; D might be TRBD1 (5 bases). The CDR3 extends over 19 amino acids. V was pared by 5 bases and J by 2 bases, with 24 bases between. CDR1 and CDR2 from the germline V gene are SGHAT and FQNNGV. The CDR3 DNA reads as TGTGCCAGCAGCCAGCATAGGATAAGGACATTCTTAAACACCGGGGAGCTGTTTTTT. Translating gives CASSQHRIRTFLNTGELFF.

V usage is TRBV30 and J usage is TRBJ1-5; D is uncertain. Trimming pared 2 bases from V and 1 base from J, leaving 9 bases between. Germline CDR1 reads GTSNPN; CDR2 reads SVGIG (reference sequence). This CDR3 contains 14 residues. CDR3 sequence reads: CAWSRPGSNQPQHF. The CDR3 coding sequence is TGTGCCTGGAGTCGGCCGGGAAGCAATCAGCCCCAGCATTTT.

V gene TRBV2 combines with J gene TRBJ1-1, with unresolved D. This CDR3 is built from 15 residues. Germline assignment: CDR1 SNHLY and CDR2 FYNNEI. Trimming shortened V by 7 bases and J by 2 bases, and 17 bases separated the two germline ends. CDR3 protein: CASTPSLWPNTEAFF. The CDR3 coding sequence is TGTGCCAGCACTCCCAGTCTTTGGCCAAACACTGAAGCTTTCTTT.

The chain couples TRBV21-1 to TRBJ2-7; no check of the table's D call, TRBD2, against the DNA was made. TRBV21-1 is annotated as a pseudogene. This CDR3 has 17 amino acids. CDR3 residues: CASSKGAGGGRPYEQYF. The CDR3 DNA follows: TGTGCCAGCAGCAAAGGAGCGGGGGGCGGGAGGCCCTACGAGCAGTACTTC.

The CDR3 reads CASSQDRNTEAFF. The CDR3 DNA is TGTGCCAGCAGCCAAGACAGGAACACTGAAGCTTTCTTT. This chain connects TRBV7-3 to TRBJ1-1, with TRBD1 as a possible D gene (5 bases). Germline V gene data show CDR1 as SGHTA and CDR2 as FQGTGA. CDR3 length equals 13 residues. V was pared by 5 bases and J by 1 base, with 8 bases between.

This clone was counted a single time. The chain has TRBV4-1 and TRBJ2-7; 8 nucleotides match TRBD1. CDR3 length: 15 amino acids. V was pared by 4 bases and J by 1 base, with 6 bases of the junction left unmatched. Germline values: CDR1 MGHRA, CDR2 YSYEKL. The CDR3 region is CASSPGTGQSYEQYF. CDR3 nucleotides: TGCGCCAGCAGCCCCGGGACAGGCCAATCCTACGAGCAGTACTTC.

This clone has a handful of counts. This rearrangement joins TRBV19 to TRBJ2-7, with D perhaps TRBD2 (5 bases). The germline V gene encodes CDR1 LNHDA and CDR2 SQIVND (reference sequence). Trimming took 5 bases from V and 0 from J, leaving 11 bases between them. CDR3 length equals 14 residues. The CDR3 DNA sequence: TGTGCCAGTAGTGCGCGGGTCAACTCCTACGAGCAGTACTTC. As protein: CASSARVNSYEQYF. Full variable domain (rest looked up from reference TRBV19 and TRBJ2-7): DGGITQSPKYLFRKEGQNVTLSCEQNLNHDAMYWYRQDPGQGLRLIYYSQIVNDFQKGDIAEGYSVSREKKESFPLTVTSAQKNPTAFYLCASSARVNSYEQYFGPGTRLTVT.

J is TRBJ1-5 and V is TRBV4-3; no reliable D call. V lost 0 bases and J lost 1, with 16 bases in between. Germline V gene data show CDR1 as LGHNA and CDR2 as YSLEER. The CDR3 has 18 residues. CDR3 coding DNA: TGCGCCAGCAGCCAAGATGAATTATGCGGGATGAGCAATCAGCCCCAGCATTTT. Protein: CASSQDELCGMSNQPQHF.

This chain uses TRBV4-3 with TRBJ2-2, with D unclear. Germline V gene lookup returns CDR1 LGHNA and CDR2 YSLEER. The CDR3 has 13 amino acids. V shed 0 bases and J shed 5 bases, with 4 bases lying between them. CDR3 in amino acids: CASSQDPTGELFF. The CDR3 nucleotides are TGCGCCAGCAGCCAAGATCCTACCGGGGAGCTGTTTTTT.

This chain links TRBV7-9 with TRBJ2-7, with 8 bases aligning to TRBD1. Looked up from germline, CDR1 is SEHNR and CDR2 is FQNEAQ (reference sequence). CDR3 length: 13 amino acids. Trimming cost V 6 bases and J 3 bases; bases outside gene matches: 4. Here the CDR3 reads CASRSTGGYEQYF. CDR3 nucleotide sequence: TGTGCCAGCAGATCAACAGGGGGCTACGAGCAGTACTTC.

CDR3 protein: CASSLEGRRQNYGYTF. The CDR3 coding sequence is TGTGCCAGCAGCTTAGAGGGGAGGCGGCAGAACTATGGCTACACCTTC. The chain joins TRBV7-9 to TRBJ1-2; TRBD1 might be the D (5 bases). The CDR3 spans 16 residues. Deletions cut 1 base from V and 2 bases from J, with 14 bases between. CDR1 is SEHNR and CDR2 is FQNEAQ in the germline V gene (reference sequence). The full variable domain, in which reference TRBV7-9 and TRBJ1-2 provide the parts outside the CDR3, is DTGVSQNPRHKITKRGQNVTFRCDPISEHNRLYWYRQTLGQGPEFLTYFQNEAQLEKSRLLSDRFSAERPKGSFSTLEIQRTEQGDSAMYLCASSLEGRRQNYGYTFGSGTRLTVV.

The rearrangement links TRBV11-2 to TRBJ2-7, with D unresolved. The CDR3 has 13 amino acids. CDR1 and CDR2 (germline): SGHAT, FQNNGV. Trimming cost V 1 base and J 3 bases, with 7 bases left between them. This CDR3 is CASSLGQNYEQYF. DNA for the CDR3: TGTGCCAGCAGCTTAGGGCAAAACTACGAGCAGTACTTC.

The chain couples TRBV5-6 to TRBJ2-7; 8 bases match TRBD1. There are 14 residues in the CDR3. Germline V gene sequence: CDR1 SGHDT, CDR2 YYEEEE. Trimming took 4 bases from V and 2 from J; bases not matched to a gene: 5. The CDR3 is CASSLRDRPYEQYF. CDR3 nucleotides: TGTGCCAGCAGCCTACGGGACAGGCCCTACGAGCAGTACTTC.

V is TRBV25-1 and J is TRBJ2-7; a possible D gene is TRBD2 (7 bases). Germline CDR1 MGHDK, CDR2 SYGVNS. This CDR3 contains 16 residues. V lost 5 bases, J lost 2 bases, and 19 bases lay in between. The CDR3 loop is CASSKEGGVNAYEQYF. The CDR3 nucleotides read TGTGCCAGCAGTAAAGAGGGGGGGGTGAATGCCTACGAGCAGTACTTC.

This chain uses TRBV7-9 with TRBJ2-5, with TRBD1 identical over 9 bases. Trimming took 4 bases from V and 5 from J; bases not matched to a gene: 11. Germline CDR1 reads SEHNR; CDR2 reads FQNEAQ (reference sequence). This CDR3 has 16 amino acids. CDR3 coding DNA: TGTGCCAGCAGCTCACGTCCACAGGGGGCAGCCGAGACCCAGTACTTC. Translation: CASSSRPQGAAETQYF.

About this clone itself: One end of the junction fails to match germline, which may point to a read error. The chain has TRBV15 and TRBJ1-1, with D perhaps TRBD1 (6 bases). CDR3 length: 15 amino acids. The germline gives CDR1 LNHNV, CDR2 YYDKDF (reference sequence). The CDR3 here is CATSGEQGLNTEAFF. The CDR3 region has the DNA TGTGCCACCAGCGGAGAACAGGGTCTGAACACTGAAGCTTTCTTT.

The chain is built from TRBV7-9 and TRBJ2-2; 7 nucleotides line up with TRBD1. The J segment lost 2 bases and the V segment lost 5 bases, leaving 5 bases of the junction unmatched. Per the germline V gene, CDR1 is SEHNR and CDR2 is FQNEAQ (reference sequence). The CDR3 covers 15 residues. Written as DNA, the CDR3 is TGTGCCAGCAGCCCCAGGACAGGAAACACCGGGGAGCTGTTTTTT. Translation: CASSPRTGNTGELFF.

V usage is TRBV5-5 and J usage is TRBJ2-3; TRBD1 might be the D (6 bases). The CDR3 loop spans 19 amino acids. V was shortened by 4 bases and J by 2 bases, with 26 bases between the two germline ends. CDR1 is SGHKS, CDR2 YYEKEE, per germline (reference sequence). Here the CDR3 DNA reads TGTGCCAGCAGCACCCACAGGGTATCAGAGACTAAAAACACAGATACGCAGTATTTT. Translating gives CASSTHRVSETKNTDTQYF.

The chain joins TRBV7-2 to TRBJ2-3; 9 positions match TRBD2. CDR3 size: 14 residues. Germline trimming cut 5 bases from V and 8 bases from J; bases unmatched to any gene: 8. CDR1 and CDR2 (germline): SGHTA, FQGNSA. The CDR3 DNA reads TGTGCCAGCAGCCCCCAGGCGGGGGGGGGTACGCAGTATTTT. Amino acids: CASSPQAGGGTQYF.

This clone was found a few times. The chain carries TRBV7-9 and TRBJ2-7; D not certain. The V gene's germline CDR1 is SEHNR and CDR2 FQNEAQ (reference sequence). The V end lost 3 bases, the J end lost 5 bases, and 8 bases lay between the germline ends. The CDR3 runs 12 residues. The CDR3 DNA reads TGTGCCAGCAGCTTTGAGGAGAACGAGCAGTACTTC. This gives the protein CASSFEENEQYF.

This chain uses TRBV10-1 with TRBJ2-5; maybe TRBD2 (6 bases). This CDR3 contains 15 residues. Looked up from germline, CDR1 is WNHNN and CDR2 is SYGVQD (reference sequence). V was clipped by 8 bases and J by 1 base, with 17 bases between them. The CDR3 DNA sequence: TGCGCCAGCTCCCGGGACTTAAGCCTCCAAGAGACCCAGTACTTC. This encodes CASSRDLSLQETQYF.

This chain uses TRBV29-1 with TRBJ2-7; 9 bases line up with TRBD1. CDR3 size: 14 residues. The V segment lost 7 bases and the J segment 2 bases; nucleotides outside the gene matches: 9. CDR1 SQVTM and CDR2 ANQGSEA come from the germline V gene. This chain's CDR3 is CSASSGQGPYEQYF. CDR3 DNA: TGCAGCGCTTCCTCGGGACAGGGTCCCTACGAGCAGTACTTC.